One sample yielded the 17 T cell receptor beta chains listed below, sequenced in a study of early T cells in non-severe SARS-CoV-2 infection. TCRdb re-derived calls from the 5' RACE reads in MiXCR, one entry per CDR3 protein. The sample has nearly 45,000 distinct CDR3 sequences; roughly a tenth are singletons. Sample: whole blood. The receptor source for this set is an adult who was a healthcare worker with PCR-confirmed SARS-CoV-2 infection or an uninfected control (not recorded which).

In its sample, this clonotype was seen many times. The rearrangement uses TRBV13 and TRBJ2-1; unclear D gene. V was cut by 5 bases and J by 0 bases, with 14 bases left in between. CDR1 and CDR2 from the germline V gene are PRHDT and FYEKMQ (reference sequence). CDR3 length: 16 residues. The CDR3 sequence is CASSPPGDSSYNEQFF. Here the CDR3 DNA reads TGTGCCAGCAGCCCCCCAGGCGATAGCTCCTACAATGAGCAGTTCTTC.

This clonotype was seen ten or more times. This rearrangement joins TRBV2 to TRBJ1-2; tentatively, D is TRBD1 (5 bases). V was cut by 3 bases and J by 6 bases, with 20 bases left in between. The CDR3 consists of 16 residues. Germline values: CDR1 SNHLY, CDR2 FYNNEI. The CDR3: CASSDPGTAGIDGYTF. As DNA, the CDR3 is TGTGCCAGCAGTGACCCCGGGACCGCGGGGATCGATGGCTACACCTTC.

This clonotype was counted only a few times. The chain joins TRBV29-1 to TRBJ2-7, with 7 nucleotides matching TRBD1. The germline V gene has CDR1 SQVTM and CDR2 ANQGSEA. J was trimmed by 3 bases and V by 6 bases; bases with no gene match: 11. This CDR3 comprises 14 residues. The CDR3 bases are TGCAGCGTCTCCGGACAGGCGACCTACTACGAGCAGTACTTC. Translating it yields CSVSGQATYYEQYF.

This clonotype is medium-sized (0.01 to 0.1%) in the sample. The chain couples TRBV7-9 to TRBJ1-5, with D maybe TRBD1 (6 bases). This CDR3 is 14 amino acids long. Trimming removed 0 bases from V and 7 bases from J, with 10 bases in between. The germline V gene has CDR1 SEHNR and CDR2 FQNEAQ (reference sequence). CDR3 bases: TGTGCCAGCAGCTTAGCAGGGGGTGACCAGCCCCAGCATTTT. Protein product: CASSLAGGDQPQHF.

This clonotype was picked up many times. The chain uses TRBV6-5 and TRBJ1-1; a possible D gene is TRBD1 (6 bases). Per the germline V gene, CDR1 is MNHEY and CDR2 is SVGAGI. The CDR3 covers 14 residues. V lost 5 bases and J 5 bases, leaving 15 bases between the germline ends. The CDR3 region is CASSPTGQWTEAFF. Here the CDR3 DNA reads TGTGCCAGCAGTCCCACAGGGCAGTGGACTGAAGCTTTCTTT.

This clonotype occurred many times. The chain joins TRBV7-2 to TRBJ2-5, with D possibly TRBD1 on 5 matching bases. Trimming stripped 5 bases from V and 3 bases from J, with 13 bases between. Germline CDR1 reads SGHTA; CDR2 reads FQGNSA. The CDR3 spans 14 residues. CDR3 nucleotides: TGTGCCAGCAGCCCAGGGTTATTGGAAGAGACCCAGTACTTC. It translates to CASSPGLLEETQYF.

The chain links TRBV7-2 to TRBJ2-3; D is possibly TRBD2 (6 bases). The CDR3 length is 15 residues. CDR1 and CDR2 (germline): SGHTA, FQGNSA. V dropped 4 bases and J dropped 0 bases, with 11 bases sitting between them. The CDR3 DNA reads as TGTGCCAGCAGCTCCCAGGCGGGGAGCACAGATACGCAGTATTTT. The encoded protein is CASSSQAGSTDTQYF.

This chain links TRBV20-1 with TRBJ2-3; 9 bases map to TRBD1. V trimming: 6 bases; J trimming: 4 bases; junction bases outside the gene matches: 5. CDR3 length equals 13 residues. Germline CDR1 and CDR2: DFQATT and SNEGSKA (reference sequence). CDR3 region: CSAPGTGSDTQYF. DNA of the CDR3: TGCAGTGCCCCCGGGACAGGGTCAGATACGCAGTATTTT.

The chain has TRBV15 and TRBJ2-6; tentative D call: TRBD2 (5 bases). CDR1 and CDR2 (germline): LNHNV, YYDKDF (reference sequence). V lost 0 bases and J 3 bases, leaving 6 bases between the germline ends. This CDR3 is 15 amino acids long. The chain's CDR3 is CATSRDRGGANVLTF. DNA for the CDR3: TGTGCCACCAGCAGAGATCGGGGTGGGGCCAACGTCCTGACTTTC.

In this sample, this clonotype turned up a few times. The chain couples TRBV29-1 to TRBJ2-1; D remains unclear. Per germline, CDR1 SQVTM and CDR2 ANQGSEA. Trimming left V 4 bases short and J 8 bases short, with 15 bases between. The CDR3 is 13 amino acids. CDR3: CSVVAAGWDEQFF. For the CDR3, the DNA is TGCAGCGTTGTTGCGGCTGGTTGGGATGAGCAGTTCTTC.

About this clonotype: A much larger clone sits a single nucleotide away, making a read error possible. The chain carries TRBV7-9 and TRBJ1-2; unclear D gene. Germline CDR1 SEHNR, CDR2 FQNEAQ (reference sequence). The CDR3 is made up of 12 amino acids. CDR3 DNA: TGTGCCAGCAGCAACAATAACTATGGCTACTCCTTC. This gives the protein CASSNNNYGYSF.

This clonotype has more than one count but fewer than ten. The chain is built from TRBV14 and TRBJ2-5; tentative D call: TRBD2 (5 bases). Germline CDR1 and CDR2: SGHDN and FVKESK. This CDR3 spans 14 amino acids. V was trimmed by 4 bases and J by 7 bases, leaving 16 bases between them. The CDR3 loop reads CASSPVGSRGTQYF. The CDR3 nucleotides read TGTGCCAGCAGCCCGGTTGGGTCCCGGGGGACCCAGTACTTC.

The chain employs TRBV6-6 and TRBJ2-3; D is possibly TRBD2 (5 bases). The germline V gene has CDR1 MNHNY and CDR2 SVGAGI (reference sequence). This CDR3 comprises 15 residues. Trimming took 6 bases from V and 0 from J, leaving 13 bases between them. The CDR3 nucleotides are TGTGCCAGCAGACTTAGCGTGGCTAGCACAGATACGCAGTATTTT. Translating gives CASRLSVASTDTQYF.

At least ten counts were recorded for this clonotype. The V and J genes are TRBV7-9 and TRBJ1-5, with D tentatively TRBD1 (6 bases). This CDR3 contains 15 residues. Deletions cut 3 bases from V and 7 bases from J, with 16 bases between. Germline lookup yields CDR1 SEHNR and CDR2 FQNEAQ (reference sequence). CDR3 sequence reads: CASSFTGPGEQPQHF. CDR3 nucleotides: TGTGCCAGCAGCTTTACAGGGCCGGGGGAACAGCCCCAGCATTTT.

The V gene is TRBV7-2, the J gene TRBJ1-4; D possibly corresponds to TRBD1 (6 bases). Trimming took 5 bases from V and 8 from J, leaving 15 bases between them. CDR3 size: 14 residues. Germline-derived CDR1 and CDR2 are SGHTA and FQGNSA. The CDR3 region is CASSQDATGEKLFF. In DNA, the CDR3 is TGTGCCAGCAGCCAAGATGCTACAGGGGAAAAACTGTTTTTT.

This chain connects TRBV18 to TRBJ1-5; D might be TRBD1 (5 bases). Germline V CDR1 and CDR2: KGHSH, LQKENI. V shed 3 bases and J shed 0 bases, with 12 bases lying between them. The CDR3 consists of 16 residues. In nucleotides, the CDR3 is TGTGCCAGCTCACCGCAGGGTCCTTATAGCAATCAGCCCCAGCATTTT. This codes for CASSPQGPYSNQPQHF.

This clonotype was recorded a few times. V usage is TRBV11-2 and J usage is TRBJ2-7, with D uncertain. There are 16 residues in the CDR3. The germline CDR1 and CDR2 sequences are SGHAT and FQNNGV. V was cut by 1 base and J by 1 base, with 14 bases left in between. As DNA, the CDR3 is TGTGCCAGCAGCTTAGTCGCCCTTACCGGATCCTACGAGCAGTACTTC. This sequence encodes CASSLVALTGSYEQYF.